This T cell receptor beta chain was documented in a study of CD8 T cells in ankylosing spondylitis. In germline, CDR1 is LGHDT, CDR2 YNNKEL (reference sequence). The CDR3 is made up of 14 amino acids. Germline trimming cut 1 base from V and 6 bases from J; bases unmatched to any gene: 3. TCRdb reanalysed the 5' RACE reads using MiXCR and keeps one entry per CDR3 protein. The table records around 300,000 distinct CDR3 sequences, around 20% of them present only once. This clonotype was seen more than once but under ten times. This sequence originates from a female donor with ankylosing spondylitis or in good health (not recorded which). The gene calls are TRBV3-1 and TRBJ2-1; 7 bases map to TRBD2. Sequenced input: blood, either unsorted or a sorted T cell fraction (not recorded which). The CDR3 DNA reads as TGTGCCAGCAGCCAAGTGGCTAGCGGCAATGAGCAGTTCTTC. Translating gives CASSQVASGNEQFF.